Listed below are T cell receptor beta chains from one sample, sequenced in a study of human T cells and chemical hapten exposure. TCRdb reanalysed the 5' RACE reads using MiXCR and keeps one entry per CDR3 protein. The profile covers 120,000 to 150,000 distinct CDR3 sequences, with over 3.5% appearing a single time and around 1.4% taken by the ten largest. The receptors stem from a female donor in good health. CDR3s include the opening cysteine and the closing phenylalanine or tryptophan. Fields, in order: V gene, J gene, clone size, D gene, CDR3 DNA, CDR3 protein. D genes are given only for firm matches. Where a row states a size, it is once, few, many or the class of an expanded clone; other rows omit it.

V gene: TRBV7-9; J gene: TRBJ2-7; clone size: many; D gene: .; CDR3 DNA: TGTGCCAGCAGCGTCGGGGGTTTAAACTACGAGCAGTACTTC; CDR3 protein: CASSVGGLNYEQYF
V gene: TRBV20-1; J gene: TRBJ2-1; clone size: many; D gene: TRBD1; CDR3 DNA: TGCAGTGCTAGCCAGGGGGCTATTTGGAATGAGCAGTTCTTC; CDR3 protein: CSASQGAIWNEQFF
V gene: TRBV20-1; J gene: TRBJ2-3; clone size: few; D gene: .; CDR3 DNA: TGCAGTGCTCCCCCCACGTGCGCAGATACGCAGTATTTT; CDR3 protein: CSAPPTCADTQYF
V gene: TRBV29-1; J gene: TRBJ2-3; clone size: many; D gene: TRBD1; CDR3 DNA: TGCAGCGTGAGACAGGGGGGCACAGATACGCAGTATTTT; CDR3 protein: CSVRQGGTDTQYF
V gene: TRBV20-1; J gene: TRBJ1-4; clone size: few; D gene: .; CDR3 DNA: TGCAGTGCTAGAGTCCGACGGTCAACTAATGAAAAACTGTTTTTT; CDR3 protein: CSARVRRSTNEKLFF
V gene: TRBV28; J gene: TRBJ2-7; clone size: many; D gene: TRBD1; CDR3 DNA: TGTGCCAGCAGTCCCCCCTGGGCGGGACAGGGGAGCTACGAGCAGTACTTC; CDR3 protein: CASSPPWAGQGSYEQYF
V gene: TRBV19; J gene: TRBJ2-1; clone size: many; D gene: TRBD2; CDR3 DNA: TGTGCCAGTAGTATTATTGTGGGAGGGGCCTCCTACAATGAGCAGTTCTTC; CDR3 protein: CASSIIVGGASYNEQFF
V gene: TRBV5-1; J gene: TRBJ2-5; clone size: few; D gene: .; CDR3 DNA: TGCGCCAGCAGCCGGGGGTCAGAACAAGAGACCCAGTACTTC; CDR3 protein: CASSRGSEQETQYF
V gene: TRBV20-1; J gene: TRBJ1-1; clone size: many; D gene: .; CDR3 DNA: TGCAGTGCTAGAGAGCTCCATGCGGGGGGCGTACACACTGAAGCTTTCTTT; CDR3 protein: CSARELHAGGVHTEAFF
V gene: TRBV6-4; J gene: TRBJ2-3; clone size: many; D gene: TRBD2; CDR3 DNA: TGTGCCAGCAGTGATGGCGGGGGGGCCACAGATACGCAGTATTTT; CDR3 protein: CASSDGGGATDTQYF
V gene: TRBV4-1; J gene: TRBJ1-1; clone size: many; D gene: .; CDR3 DNA: TGCGCCAGCAGCCAATTGGCCGGGTTGAACACTGAAGCTTTCTTT; CDR3 protein: CASSQLAGLNTEAFF
V gene: TRBV7-2; J gene: TRBJ2-5; clone size: many; D gene: TRBD2; CDR3 DNA: TGTGCCAGCAGCTTAGCCGGATACGTATTGCTAGCGGGGGGTAAAGAGACCCAGTACTTC; CDR3 protein: CASSLAGYVLLAGGKETQYF
V gene: TRBV24-1; J gene: TRBJ1-5; clone size: many; D gene: .; CDR3 DNA: TGTGCCACCAGTGATCAGGGCAGGGGCGGCAATCAGCCCCAGCATTTT; CDR3 protein: CATSDQGRGGNQPQHF
V gene: TRBV2; J gene: TRBJ2-3; clone size: many; D gene: TRBD2; CDR3 DNA: TGTGCCAGCAGAGCGGGACTAGCGGAATCAGATACGCAGTATTTT; CDR3 protein: CASRAGLAESDTQYF
V gene: TRBV20-1; J gene: TRBJ1-1; clone size: many; D gene: .; CDR3 DNA: TGCAGTGCGGGGGAGTTAAACACTGAAGCTTTCTTT; CDR3 protein: CSAGELNTEAFF
V gene: TRBV5-1; J gene: TRBJ1-1; clone size: many; D gene: .; CDR3 DNA: TGCGCCAGCAGCCTTGGGGGATACTCTAACACTGAAGCTTTCTTT; CDR3 protein: CASSLGGYSNTEAFF
V gene: TRBV20-1; J gene: TRBJ2-3; clone size: many; D gene: TRBD1; CDR3 DNA: TGCAGTGCTAGTCATATCCGGGACAGGGGGCTCCGCACAGATACGCAGTATTTT; CDR3 protein: CSASHIRDRGLRTDTQYF
V gene: TRBV2; J gene: TRBJ2-4; clone size: .; D gene: .; CDR3 DNA: TGTGCCACCAAACAGTCAGGAAACAAAAACATTCAGTACTTC; CDR3 protein: CATKQSGNKNIQYF
V gene: TRBV7-9; J gene: TRBJ1-5; clone size: many; D gene: .; CDR3 DNA: TGTGCCAGCAGCTTGCCAAATCAGCCCCAGCATTTT; CDR3 protein: CASSLPNQPQHF
V gene: TRBV27; J gene: TRBJ1-2; clone size: many; D gene: .; CDR3 DNA: TGTGCCAGCCGTCCGGGGGCCGTTGCTGGCTACACCTTC; CDR3 protein: CASRPGAVAGYTF
V gene: TRBV3-1; J gene: TRBJ2-2; clone size: many; D gene: .; CDR3 DNA: TGTGCCAGCAGCCAAGTACTTAGTTCTAACACCGGGGAGCTGTTTTTT; CDR3 protein: CASSQVLSSNTGELFF
V gene: TRBV20-1; J gene: TRBJ2-3; clone size: many; D gene: TRBD2; CDR3 DNA: TGCAGTGCTAGAGATCACGGGGGGGGCCTCACAGATACGCAGTATTTT; CDR3 protein: CSARDHGGGLTDTQYF
V gene: TRBV2; J gene: TRBJ1-1; clone size: many; D gene: .; CDR3 DNA: TGTGCCAGCAGTGCGGAGACAGCCAGTGAAGCTTTCTTT; CDR3 protein: CASSAETASEAFF
V gene: TRBV18; J gene: TRBJ1-2; clone size: .; D gene: .; CDR3 DNA: TGTGCCAGCTCACCGTCGCAACCTAACTATGGCTACACCTTC; CDR3 protein: CASSPSQPNYGYTF
V gene: TRBV7-2; J gene: TRBJ1-6; clone size: .; D gene: TRBD1; CDR3 DNA: TGTGCCAGCAGCTCATTTGGGACAGGGACTCCTTCACCCCTCCACTTT; CDR3 protein: CASSSFGTGTPSPLHF
V gene: TRBV29-1; J gene: TRBJ1-2; clone size: many; D gene: .; CDR3 DNA: TGCAGCGTTGAAGATGGGTTTGGGGGGCCGAACTATGGCTACACCTTC; CDR3 protein: CSVEDGFGGPNYGYTF
V gene: TRBV2; J gene: TRBJ2-5; clone size: many; D gene: .; CDR3 DNA: TGTGCCAGCAACCGGGGGGCTCAAGAGACCCAGTACTTC; CDR3 protein: CASNRGAQETQYF
V gene: TRBV5-6; J gene: TRBJ1-5; clone size: many; D gene: .; CDR3 DNA: TGTGCCAGCAGCTTGCGGTATGGGGGCGGGAAACAGCCCCAGCATTTT; CDR3 protein: CASSLRYGGGKQPQHF
V gene: TRBV6-6; J gene: TRBJ1-6; clone size: few; D gene: .; CDR3 DNA: TGTGCCAGCAGTTACACAGGGCGCGGGGATAATTCACCCCTCCACTTT; CDR3 protein: CASSYTGRGDNSPLHF
V gene: TRBV5-1; J gene: TRBJ1-1; clone size: many; D gene: TRBD1; CDR3 DNA: TGTGCCAGCAGCTTAACAGGGGACACTGAAGCTTTCTTT; CDR3 protein: CASSLTGDTEAFF
V gene: TRBV7-3; J gene: TRBJ2-1; clone size: many; D gene: .; CDR3 DNA: TGTGCCAGCAGCTTAACCGACAGCGGGCCCAGCTCCTACAATGAGCAGTTCTTC; CDR3 protein: CASSLTDSGPSSYNEQFF
V gene: TRBV6-2/TRBV6-3; J gene: TRBJ2-7; clone size: many; D gene: TRBD2; CDR3 DNA: TGTGCCAGCAGTTACAGTAGCGGGGGAGTGTCCTACGAGCAGTACTTC; CDR3 protein: CASSYSSGGVSYEQYF
V gene: TRBV4-3; J gene: TRBJ2-3; clone size: many; D gene: TRBD2; CDR3 DNA: TGCGCCAGCAGCCCGGATCTAGCGGGGGGGGCGGATACGCAGTATTTT; CDR3 protein: CASSPDLAGGADTQYF
V gene: TRBV28; J gene: TRBJ2-1; clone size: many; D gene: .; CDR3 DNA: TGTGCCAGCAGTTGGACCTACAATGAGCAGTTCTTC; CDR3 protein: CASSWTYNEQFF
V gene: TRBV6-6; J gene: TRBJ1-5; clone size: many; D gene: TRBD1; CDR3 DNA: TGTGCCAGCAGCCCATTCGACAGGGACCAGCCCCAGCATTTT; CDR3 protein: CASSPFDRDQPQHF
V gene: TRBV9; J gene: TRBJ2-1; clone size: many; D gene: .; CDR3 DNA: TGTGCCAGCAGCGTAGGTACTCCACCCTACAATGAGCAGTTCTTC; CDR3 protein: CASSVGTPPYNEQFF
V gene: TRBV29-1; J gene: TRBJ2-5; clone size: many; D gene: TRBD1; CDR3 DNA: TGCAGCGTTGACCTTTCGACAGGGGGGGAGACCCAGTACTTC; CDR3 protein: CSVDLSTGGETQYF